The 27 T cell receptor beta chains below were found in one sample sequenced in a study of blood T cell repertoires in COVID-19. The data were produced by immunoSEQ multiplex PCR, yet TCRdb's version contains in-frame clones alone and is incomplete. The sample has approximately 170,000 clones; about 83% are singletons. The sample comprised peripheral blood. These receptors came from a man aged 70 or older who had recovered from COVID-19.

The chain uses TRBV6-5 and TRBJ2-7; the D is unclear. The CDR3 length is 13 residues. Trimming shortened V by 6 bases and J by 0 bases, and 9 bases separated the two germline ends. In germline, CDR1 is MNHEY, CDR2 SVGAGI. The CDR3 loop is CASSLHSSYEQYF. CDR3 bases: TGTGCCAGCAGCCTCCATAGCTCCTACGAGCAGTACTTC.

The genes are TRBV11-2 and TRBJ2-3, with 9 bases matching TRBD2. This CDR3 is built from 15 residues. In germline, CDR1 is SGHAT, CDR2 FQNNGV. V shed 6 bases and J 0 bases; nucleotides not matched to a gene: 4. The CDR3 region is CASRLAGFSTDTQYF. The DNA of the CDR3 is TGTGCCAGCAGGCTAGCGGGATTTAGCACAGATACGCAGTATTTT.

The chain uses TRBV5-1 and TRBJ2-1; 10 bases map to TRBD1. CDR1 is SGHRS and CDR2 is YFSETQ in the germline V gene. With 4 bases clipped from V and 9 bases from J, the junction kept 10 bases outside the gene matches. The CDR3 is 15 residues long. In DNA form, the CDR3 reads TGCGCCAGCAGCCTAACCCCGGGACAGGGGTCTGAGCAGTTCTTC. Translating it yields CASSLTPGQGSEQFF.

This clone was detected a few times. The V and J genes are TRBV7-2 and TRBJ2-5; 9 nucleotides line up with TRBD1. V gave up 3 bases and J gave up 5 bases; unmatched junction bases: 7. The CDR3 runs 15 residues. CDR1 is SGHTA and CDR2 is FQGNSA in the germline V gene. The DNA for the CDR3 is TGTGCCAGCAGCTTCAACAGGGGGCGCTCGGAGACCCAGTACTTC. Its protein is CASSFNRGRSETQYF.

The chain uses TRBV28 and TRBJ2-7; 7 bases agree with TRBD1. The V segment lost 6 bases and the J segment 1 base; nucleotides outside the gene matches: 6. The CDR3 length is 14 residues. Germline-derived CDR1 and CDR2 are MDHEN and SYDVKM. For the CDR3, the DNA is TGTGCCAGCAGCGAGCCGGGACAGTCCTACGAGCAGTACTTC. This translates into CASSEPGQSYEQYF.

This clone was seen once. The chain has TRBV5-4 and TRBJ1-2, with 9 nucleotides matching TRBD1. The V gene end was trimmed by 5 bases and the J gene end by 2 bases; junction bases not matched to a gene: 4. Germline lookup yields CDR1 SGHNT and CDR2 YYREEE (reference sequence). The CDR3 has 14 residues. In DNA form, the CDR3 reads TGTGCCAGCAGTTTTGGGACAGGGAACTATGGCTACACCTTC. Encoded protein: CASSFGTGNYGYTF.

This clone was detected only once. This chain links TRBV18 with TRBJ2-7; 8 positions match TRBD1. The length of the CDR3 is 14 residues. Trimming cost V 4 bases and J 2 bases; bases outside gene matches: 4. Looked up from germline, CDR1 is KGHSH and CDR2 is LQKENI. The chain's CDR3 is CASSLGTGTYEQYF. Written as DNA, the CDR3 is TGTGCCAGCTCACTTGGGACAGGCACCTACGAGCAGTACTTC.

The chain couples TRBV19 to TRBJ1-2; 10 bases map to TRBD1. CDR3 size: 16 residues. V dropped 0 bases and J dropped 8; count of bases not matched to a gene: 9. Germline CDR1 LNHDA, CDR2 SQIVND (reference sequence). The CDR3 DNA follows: TGTGCCAGTAGTATAGAGCGTGGGACAGGGGCGGAGGGCTACACCTTC. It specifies CASSIERGTGAEGYTF.

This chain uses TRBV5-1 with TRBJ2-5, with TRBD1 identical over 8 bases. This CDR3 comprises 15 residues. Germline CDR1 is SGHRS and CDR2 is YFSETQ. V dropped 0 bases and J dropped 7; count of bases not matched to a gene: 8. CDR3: CASSLATGATGTQYF. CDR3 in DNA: TGCGCCAGCAGCTTGGCGACAGGGGCGACGGGGACCCAGTACTTC. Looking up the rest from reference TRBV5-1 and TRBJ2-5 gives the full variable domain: KAGVTQTPRYLIKTRGQQVTLSCSPISGHRSVSWYQQTPGQGLQFLFEYFSETQRNKGNFPGRFSGRQFSNSRSEMNVSTLELGDSALYLCASSLATGATGTQYFGPGTRLLVL.

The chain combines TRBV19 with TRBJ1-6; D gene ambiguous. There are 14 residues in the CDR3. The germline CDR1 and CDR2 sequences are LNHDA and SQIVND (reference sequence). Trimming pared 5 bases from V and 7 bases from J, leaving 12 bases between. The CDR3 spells CASSPFTGNSPLHF. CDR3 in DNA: TGTGCCAGTAGTCCCTTCACGGGAAATTCACCCCTCCACTTT.

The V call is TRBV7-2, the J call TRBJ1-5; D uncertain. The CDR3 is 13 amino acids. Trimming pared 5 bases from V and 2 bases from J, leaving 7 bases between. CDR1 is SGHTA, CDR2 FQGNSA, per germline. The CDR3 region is CASSRDGNQPQHF. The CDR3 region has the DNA TGTGCCAGCAGCCGGGATGGCAATCAGCCCCAGCATTTT.

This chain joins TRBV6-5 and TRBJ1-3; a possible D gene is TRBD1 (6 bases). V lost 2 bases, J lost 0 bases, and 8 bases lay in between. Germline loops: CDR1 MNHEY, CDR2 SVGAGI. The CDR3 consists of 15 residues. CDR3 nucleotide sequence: TGTGCCAGCAGTTACCGGGACAACTCTGGAAACACCATATATTTT. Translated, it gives CASSYRDNSGNTIYF.

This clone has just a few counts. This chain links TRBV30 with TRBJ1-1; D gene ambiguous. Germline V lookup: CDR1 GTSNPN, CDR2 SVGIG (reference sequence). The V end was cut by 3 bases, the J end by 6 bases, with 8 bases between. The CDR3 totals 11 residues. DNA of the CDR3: TGTGCCTGGAGCCCTATGTCTGAAGCTTTCTTT. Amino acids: CAWSPMSEAFF.

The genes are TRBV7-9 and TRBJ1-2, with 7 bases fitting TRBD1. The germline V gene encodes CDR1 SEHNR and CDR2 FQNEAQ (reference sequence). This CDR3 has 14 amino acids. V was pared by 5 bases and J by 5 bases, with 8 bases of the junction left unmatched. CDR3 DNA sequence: TGTGCCAGCAGCCTACAGGGGCTCAATTATGGCTACACCTTC. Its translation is CASSLQGLNYGYTF.

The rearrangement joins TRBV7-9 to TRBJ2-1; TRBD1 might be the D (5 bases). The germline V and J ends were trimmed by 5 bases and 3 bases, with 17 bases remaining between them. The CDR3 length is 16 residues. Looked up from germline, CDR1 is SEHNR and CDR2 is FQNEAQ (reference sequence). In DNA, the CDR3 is TGTGCCAGCAGCCAACAGGCCCAGGGATTCTACAATGAGCAGTTCTTC. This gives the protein CASSQQAQGFYNEQFF.

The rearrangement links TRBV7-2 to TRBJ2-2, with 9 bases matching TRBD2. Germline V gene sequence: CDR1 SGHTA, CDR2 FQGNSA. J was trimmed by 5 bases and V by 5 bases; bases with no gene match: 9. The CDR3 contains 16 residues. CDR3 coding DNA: TGTGCCAGCAGCATTACAAATAGCGGGAGTACCGGGGAGCTGTTTTTT. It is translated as CASSITNSGSTGELFF.

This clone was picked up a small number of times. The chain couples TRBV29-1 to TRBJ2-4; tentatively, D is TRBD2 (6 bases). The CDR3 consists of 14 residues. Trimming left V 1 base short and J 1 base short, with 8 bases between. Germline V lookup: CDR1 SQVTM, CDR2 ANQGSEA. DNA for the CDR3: TGCAGCGTTGAAGCGGGAGCGGCCAAAAACATTCAGTACTTC. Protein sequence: CSVEAGAAKNIQYF.

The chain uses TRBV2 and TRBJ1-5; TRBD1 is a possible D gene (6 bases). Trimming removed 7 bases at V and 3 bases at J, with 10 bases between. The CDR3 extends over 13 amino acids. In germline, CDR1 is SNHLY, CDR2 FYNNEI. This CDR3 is CASIGQPNQPQHF. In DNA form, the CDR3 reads TGTGCCAGCATCGGACAGCCCAATCAGCCCCAGCATTTT.

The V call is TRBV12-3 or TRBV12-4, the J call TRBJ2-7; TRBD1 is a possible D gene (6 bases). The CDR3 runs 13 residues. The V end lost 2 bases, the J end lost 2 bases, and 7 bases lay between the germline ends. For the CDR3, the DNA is TGTGCCAGCAGTTTACGGGACACCTACGAGCAGTACTTC. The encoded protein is CASSLRDTYEQYF.

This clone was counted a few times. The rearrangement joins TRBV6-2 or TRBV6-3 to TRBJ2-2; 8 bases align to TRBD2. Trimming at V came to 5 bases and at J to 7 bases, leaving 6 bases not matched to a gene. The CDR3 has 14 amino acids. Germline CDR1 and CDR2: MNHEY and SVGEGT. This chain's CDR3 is CASSGTRINGELFF. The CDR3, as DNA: TGTGCCAGCAGTGGGACTAGAATTAACGGGGAGCTGTTTTTT.

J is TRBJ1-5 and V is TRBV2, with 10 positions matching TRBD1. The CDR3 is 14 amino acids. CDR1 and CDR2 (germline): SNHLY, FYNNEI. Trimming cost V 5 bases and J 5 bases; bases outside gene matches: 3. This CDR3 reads CASSPTGGDQPQHF. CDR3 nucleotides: TGTGCCAGCAGTCCGACAGGGGGCGATCAGCCCCAGCATTTT.

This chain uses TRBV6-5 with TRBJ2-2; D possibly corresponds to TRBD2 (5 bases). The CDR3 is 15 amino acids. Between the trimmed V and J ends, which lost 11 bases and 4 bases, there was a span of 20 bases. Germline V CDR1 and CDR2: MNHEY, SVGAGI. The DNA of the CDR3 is TGTGCCGCCGAGAGGGCAGCAGTTTTCACCGGGGAGCTGTTTTTT. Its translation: CAAERAAVFTGELFF.

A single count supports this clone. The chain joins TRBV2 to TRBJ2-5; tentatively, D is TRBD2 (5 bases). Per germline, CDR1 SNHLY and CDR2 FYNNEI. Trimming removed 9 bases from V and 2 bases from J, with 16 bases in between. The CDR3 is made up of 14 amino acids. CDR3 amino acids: CASTGGQRQETQYF. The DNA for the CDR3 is TGTGCCAGTACCGGTGGCCAGCGGCAAGAGACCCAGTACTTC. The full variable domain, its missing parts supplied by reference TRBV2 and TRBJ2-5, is EPEVTQTPSHQVTQMGQEVILRCVPISNHLYFYWYRQILGQKVEFLVSFYNNEISEKSEIFDDQFSVERPDGSNFTLKIRSTKLEDSAMYFCASTGGQRQETQYFGPGTRLLVL.

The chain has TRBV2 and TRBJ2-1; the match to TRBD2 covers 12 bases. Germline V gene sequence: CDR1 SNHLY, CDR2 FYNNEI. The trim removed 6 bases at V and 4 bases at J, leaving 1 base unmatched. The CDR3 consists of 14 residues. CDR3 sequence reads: CASRTSGSYNEQFF. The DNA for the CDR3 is TGTGCCAGCAGGACTAGCGGGAGTTACAATGAGCAGTTCTTC. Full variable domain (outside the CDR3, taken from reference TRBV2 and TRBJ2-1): EPEVTQTPSHQVTQMGQEVILRCVPISNHLYFYWYRQILGQKVEFLVSFYNNEISEKSEIFDDQFSVERPDGSNFTLKIRSTKLEDSAMYFCASRTSGSYNEQFFGPGTRLTVL.

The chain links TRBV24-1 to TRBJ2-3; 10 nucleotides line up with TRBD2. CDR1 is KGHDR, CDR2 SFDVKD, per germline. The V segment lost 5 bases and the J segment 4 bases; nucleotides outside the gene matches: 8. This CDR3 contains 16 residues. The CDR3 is CATSATSGILPDTQYF. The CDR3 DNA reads TGTGCCACCAGTGCAACTAGCGGGATTCTCCCAGATACGCAGTATTTT.

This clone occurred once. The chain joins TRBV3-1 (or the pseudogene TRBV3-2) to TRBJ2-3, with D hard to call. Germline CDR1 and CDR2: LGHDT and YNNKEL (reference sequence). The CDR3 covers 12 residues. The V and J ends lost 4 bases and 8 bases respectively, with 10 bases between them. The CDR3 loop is CASSPTGGTQYF. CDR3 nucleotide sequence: TGTGCCAGCAGCCCTACCGGTGGTACGCAGTATTTT.

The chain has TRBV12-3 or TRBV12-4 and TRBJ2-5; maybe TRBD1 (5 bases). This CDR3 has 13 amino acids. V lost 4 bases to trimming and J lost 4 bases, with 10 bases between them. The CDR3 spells CASSSRVGETQYF. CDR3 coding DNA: TGTGCCAGCAGTTCCAGGGTAGGAGAGACCCAGTACTTC.